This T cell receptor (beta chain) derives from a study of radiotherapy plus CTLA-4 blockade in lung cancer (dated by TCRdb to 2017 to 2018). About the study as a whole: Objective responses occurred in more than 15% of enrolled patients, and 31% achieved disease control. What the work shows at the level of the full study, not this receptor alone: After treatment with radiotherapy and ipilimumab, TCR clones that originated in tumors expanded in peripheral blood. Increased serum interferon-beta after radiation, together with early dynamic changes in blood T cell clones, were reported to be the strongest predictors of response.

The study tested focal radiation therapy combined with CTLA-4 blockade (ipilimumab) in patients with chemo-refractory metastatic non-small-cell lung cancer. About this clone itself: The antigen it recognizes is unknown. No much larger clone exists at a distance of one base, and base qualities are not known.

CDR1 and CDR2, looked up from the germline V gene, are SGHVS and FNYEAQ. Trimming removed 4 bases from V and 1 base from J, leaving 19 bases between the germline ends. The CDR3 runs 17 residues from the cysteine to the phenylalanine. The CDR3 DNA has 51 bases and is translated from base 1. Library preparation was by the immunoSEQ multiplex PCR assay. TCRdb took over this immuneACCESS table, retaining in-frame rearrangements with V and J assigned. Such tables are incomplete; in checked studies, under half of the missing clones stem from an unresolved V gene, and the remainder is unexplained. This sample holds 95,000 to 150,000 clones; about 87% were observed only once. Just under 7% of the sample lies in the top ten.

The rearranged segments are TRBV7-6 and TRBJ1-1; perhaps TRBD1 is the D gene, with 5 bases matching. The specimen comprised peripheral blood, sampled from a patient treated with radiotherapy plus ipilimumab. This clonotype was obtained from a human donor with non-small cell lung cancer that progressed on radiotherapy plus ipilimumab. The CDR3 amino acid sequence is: CASSSRIWDGRNTEAFF. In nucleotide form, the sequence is TGTGCCAGCAGCTCTCGAATATGGGACGGCCGGAACACTGAAGCTTTCTTT. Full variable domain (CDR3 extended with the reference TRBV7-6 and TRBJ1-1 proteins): GAGVSQSPRYKVTKRGQDVALRCDPISGHVSLYWYRQALGQGPEFLTYFNYEAQQDKSGLPNDRFSAERPEGSISTLTIQRTEQRDSAMYRCASSSRIWDGRNTEAFFGQGTRLTVV.